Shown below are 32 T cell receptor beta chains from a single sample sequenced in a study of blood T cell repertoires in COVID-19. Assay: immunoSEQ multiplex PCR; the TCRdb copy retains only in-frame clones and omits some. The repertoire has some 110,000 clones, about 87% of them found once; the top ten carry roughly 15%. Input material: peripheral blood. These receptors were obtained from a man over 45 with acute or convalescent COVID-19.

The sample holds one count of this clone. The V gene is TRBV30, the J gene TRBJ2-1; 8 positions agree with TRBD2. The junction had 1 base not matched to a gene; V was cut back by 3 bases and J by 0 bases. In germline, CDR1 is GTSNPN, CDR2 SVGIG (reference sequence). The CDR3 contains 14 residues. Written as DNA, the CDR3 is TGTGCCTGGAGGACTAGCGTCTCCTACAATGAGCAGTTCTTC. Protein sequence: CAWRTSVSYNEQFF.

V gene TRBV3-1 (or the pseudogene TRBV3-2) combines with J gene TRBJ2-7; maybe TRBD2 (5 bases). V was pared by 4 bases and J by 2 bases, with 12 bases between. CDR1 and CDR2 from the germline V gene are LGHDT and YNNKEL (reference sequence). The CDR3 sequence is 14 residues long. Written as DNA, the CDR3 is TGTGCCAGCAGCCCACCTCTGGGAGCCTACGAGCAGTACTTC. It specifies CASSPPLGAYEQYF.

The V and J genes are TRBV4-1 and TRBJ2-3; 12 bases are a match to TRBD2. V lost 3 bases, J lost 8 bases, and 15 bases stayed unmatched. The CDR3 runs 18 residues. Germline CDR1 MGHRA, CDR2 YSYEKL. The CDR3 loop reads CASSQARPTSGRSGTQYF. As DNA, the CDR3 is TGCGCCAGCAGCCAGGCGCGACCGACTAGCGGGAGATCGGGTACGCAGTATTTT.

The CDR3 sequence is CASSQTGGNTIYF. CDR3 nucleotides: TGTGCCAGCAGCCAGACAGGAGGAAACACCATATATTTT. The chain recombines TRBV11-3 with TRBJ1-3, with D possibly matching TRBD1 (6 bases). V dropped 5 bases and J dropped 4 bases, with 9 bases sitting between them. Germline CDR1 and CDR2: SGHNT and YENEEA. This CDR3 has 13 residues.

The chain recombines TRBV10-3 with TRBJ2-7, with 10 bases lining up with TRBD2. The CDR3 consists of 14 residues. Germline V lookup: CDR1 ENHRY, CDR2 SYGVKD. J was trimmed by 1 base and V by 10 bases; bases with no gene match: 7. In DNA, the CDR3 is TGTGCCACCATGACTAGCGGGCCTTCCTACGAGCAGTACTTC. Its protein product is CATMTSGPSYEQYF.

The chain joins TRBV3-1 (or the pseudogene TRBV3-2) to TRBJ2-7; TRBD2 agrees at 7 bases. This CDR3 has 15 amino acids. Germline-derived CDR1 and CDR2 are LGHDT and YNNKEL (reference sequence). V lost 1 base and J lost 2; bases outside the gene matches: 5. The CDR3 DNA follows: TGTGCCAGCAGCCAAGTAGGCCTAGCGGCCTACGAGCAGTACTTC. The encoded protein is CASSQVGLAAYEQYF.

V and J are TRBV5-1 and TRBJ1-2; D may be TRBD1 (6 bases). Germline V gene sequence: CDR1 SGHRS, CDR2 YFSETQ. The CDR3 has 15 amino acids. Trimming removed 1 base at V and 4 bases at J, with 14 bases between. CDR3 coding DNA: TGCGCCAGCAGCTTGAGGGGGACCAATGGCTATGGCTACACCTTC. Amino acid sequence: CASSLRGTNGYGYTF.

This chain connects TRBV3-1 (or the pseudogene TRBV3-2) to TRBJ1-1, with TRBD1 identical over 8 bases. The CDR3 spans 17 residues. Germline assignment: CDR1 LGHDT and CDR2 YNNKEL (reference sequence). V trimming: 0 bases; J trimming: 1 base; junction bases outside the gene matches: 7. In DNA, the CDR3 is TGTGCCAGCAGCCAAGACGGGACAGGCAGAAAGAACACTGAAGCTTTCTTT. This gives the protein CASSQDGTGRKNTEAFF.

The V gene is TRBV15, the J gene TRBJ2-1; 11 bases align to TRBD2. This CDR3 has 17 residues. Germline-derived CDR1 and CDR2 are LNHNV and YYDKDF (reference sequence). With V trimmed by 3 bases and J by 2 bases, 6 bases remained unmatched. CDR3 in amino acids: CATSSIAGGYTYNEQFF. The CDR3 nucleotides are TGTGCCACCAGCAGTATAGCGGGAGGGTACACCTACAATGAGCAGTTCTTC.

CDR3 in DNA: TGTGCCAGCTCATCGACTAGCGGGGGTTATTACAATGAGCAGTTCTTC. As protein: CASSSTSGGYYNEQFF. V and J are TRBV18 and TRBJ2-1; 12 bases are shared with TRBD2. This CDR3 comprises 16 residues. Unmatched junction bases numbered 6, after V lost 5 bases and J lost 4 bases. CDR1 and CDR2 from the germline V gene are KGHSH and LQKENI. Based on the CDR3 plus reference TRBV18 and TRBJ2-1, the full variable domain is NAGVMQNPRHLVRRRGQEARLRCSPMKGHSHVYWYRQLPEEGLKFMVYLQKENIIDESGMPKERFSAEFPKEGPSILRIQQVVRGDSAAYFCASSSTSGGYYNEQFFGPGTRLTVL.

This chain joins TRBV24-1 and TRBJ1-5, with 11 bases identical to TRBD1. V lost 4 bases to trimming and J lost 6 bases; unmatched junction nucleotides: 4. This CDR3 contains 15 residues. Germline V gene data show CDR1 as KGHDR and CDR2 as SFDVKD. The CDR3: CATSEAGTGGQPQHF. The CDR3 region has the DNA TGTGCCACCAGTGAAGCCGGGACAGGGGGTCAGCCCCAGCATTTT.

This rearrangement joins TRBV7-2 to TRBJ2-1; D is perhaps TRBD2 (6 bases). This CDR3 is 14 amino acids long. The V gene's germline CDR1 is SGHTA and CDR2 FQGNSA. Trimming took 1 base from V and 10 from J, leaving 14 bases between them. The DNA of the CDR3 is TGTGCCAGCAGCTTAGGGAGGAGAGGAGGGGAGCAGTTCTTC. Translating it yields CASSLGRRGGEQFF.

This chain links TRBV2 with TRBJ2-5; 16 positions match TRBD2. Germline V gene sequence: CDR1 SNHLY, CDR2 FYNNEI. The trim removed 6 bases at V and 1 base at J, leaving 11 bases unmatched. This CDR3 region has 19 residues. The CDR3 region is CASSFSGTSGRGTQETQYF. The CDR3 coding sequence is TGTGCCAGCAGCTTTAGCGGGACTAGCGGGAGGGGAACCCAAGAGACCCAGTACTTC. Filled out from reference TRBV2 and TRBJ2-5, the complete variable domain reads EPEVTQTPSHQVTQMGQEVILRCVPISNHLYFYWYRQILGQKVEFLVSFYNNEISEKSEIFDDQFSVERPDGSNFTLKIRSTKLEDSAMYFCASSFSGTSGRGTQETQYFGPGTRLLVL.

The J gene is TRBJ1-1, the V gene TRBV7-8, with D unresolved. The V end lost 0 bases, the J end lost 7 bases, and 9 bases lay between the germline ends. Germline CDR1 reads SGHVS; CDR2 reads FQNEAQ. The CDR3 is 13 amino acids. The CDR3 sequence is CASSLAVVGEAFF. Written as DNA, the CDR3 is TGTGCCAGCAGCTTAGCGGTTGTCGGTGAAGCTTTCTTT.

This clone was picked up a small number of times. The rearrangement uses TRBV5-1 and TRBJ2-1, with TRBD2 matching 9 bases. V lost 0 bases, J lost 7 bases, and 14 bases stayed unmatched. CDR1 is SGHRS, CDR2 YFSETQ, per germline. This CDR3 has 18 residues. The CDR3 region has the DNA TGCGCCAGCAGCTTGGTCGATTTAGCGGGAGTGGGGCCTAATGAGCAGTTCTTC. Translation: CASSLVDLAGVGPNEQFF.

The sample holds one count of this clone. CDR3 residues: CASSRDRQPIYGYTF. In DNA, the CDR3 is TGTGCCAGCAGTAGAGACAGGCAACCAATCTATGGCTACACCTTC. The rearrangement uses TRBV6-5 and TRBJ1-2, with D possibly matching TRBD1 (6 bases). CDR1 is MNHEY, CDR2 SVGAGI, per germline. The CDR3 contains 15 residues. V shed 5 bases and J shed 4 bases, with 17 bases lying between them.

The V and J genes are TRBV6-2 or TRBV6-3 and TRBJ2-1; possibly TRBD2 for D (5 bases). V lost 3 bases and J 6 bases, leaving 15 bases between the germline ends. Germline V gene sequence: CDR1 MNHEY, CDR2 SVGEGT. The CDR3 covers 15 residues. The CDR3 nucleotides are TGTGCCAGCAGTTATCGAGGTACGGGAAGCAATGAGCAGTTCTTC. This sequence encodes CASSYRGTGSNEQFF.

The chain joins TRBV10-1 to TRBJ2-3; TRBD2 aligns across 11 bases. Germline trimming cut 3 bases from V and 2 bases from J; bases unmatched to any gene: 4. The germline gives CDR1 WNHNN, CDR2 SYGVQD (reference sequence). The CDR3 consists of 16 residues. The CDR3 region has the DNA TGCGCCAGCAGTGATGGGACTAGCGGTTACACAGATACGCAGTATTTT. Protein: CASSDGTSGYTDTQYF.

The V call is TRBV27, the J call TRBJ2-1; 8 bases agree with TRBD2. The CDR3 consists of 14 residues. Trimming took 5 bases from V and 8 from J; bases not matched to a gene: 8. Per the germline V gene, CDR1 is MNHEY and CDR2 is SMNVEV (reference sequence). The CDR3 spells CASSPRTSRDEQFF. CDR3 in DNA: TGTGCCAGCAGTCCACGGACTAGCCGCGATGAGCAGTTCTTC.

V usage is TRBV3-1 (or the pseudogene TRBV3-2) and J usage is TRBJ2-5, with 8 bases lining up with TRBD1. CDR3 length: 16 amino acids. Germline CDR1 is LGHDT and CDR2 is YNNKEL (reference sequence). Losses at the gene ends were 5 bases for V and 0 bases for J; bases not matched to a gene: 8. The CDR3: CASSRGQGAYQETQYF. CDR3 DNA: TGTGCCAGCAGCAGAGGACAGGGAGCGTACCAAGAGACCCAGTACTTC.

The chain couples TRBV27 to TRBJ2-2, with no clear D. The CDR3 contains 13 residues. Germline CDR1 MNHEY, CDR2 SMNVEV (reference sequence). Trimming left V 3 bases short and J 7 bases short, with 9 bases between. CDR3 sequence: CASSLSRFGELFF. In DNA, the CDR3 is TGTGCCAGCAGTTTGTCCAGGTTCGGGGAGCTGTTTTTT.

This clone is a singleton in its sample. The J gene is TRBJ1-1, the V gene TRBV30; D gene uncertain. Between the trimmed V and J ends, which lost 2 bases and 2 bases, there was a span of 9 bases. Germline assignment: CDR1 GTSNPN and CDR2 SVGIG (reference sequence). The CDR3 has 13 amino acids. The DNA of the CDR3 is TGTGCCTGGAGTCTTCAACTTAACACTGAAGCTTTCTTT. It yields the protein CAWSLQLNTEAFF.

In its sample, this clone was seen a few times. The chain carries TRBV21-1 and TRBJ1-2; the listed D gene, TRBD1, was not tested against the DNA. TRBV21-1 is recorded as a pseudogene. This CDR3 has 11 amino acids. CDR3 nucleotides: TGTGCCGAGGACAGACTCTATGGCTACACCTTC. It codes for CAEDRLYGYTF.

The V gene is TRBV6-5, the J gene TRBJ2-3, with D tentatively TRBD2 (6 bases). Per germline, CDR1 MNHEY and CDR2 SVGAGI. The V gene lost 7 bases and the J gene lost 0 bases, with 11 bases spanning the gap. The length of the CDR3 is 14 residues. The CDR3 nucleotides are TGTGCCAGCAAGGAGGGGATTAGCACAGATACGCAGTATTTT. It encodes CASKEGISTDTQYF.

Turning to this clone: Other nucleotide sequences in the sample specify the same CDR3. The chain's CDR3 is CASSFGTAGQPQHF. Here the CDR3 DNA reads TGTGCCAGCAGTTTCGGGACAGCCGGGCAGCCCCAGCATTTT. The chain combines TRBV3-1 (or the pseudogene TRBV3-2) with TRBJ1-5; 7 positions match TRBD1. V dropped 6 bases and J dropped 7; count of bases not matched to a gene: 9. Germline CDR1 reads LGHDT; CDR2 reads YNNKEL (reference sequence). The CDR3 totals 14 residues.

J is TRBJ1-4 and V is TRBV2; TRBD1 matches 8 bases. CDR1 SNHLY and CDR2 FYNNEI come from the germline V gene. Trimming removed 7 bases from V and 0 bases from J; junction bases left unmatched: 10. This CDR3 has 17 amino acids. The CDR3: CASIWTGMSSTNEKLFF. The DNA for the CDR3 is TGTGCCAGCATATGGACAGGGATGAGTTCAACTAATGAAAAACTGTTTTTT.

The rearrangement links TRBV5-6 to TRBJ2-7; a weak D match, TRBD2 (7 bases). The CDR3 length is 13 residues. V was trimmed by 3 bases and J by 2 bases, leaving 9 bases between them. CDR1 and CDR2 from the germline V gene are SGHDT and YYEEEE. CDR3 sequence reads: CASSYGGPYEQYF. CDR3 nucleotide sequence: TGTGCCAGCAGCTACGGGGGGCCCTACGAGCAGTACTTC.

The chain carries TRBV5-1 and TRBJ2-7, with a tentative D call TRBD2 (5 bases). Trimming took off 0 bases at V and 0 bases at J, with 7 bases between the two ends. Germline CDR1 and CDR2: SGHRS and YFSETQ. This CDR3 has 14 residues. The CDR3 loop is CASSLAGDSYEQYF. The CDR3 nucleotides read TGCGCCAGCAGCTTGGCCGGGGACTCCTACGAGCAGTACTTC. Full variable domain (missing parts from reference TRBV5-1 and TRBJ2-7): KAGVTQTPRYLIKTRGQQVTLSCSPISGHRSVSWYQQTPGQGLQFLFEYFSETQRNKGNFPGRFSGRQFSNSRSEMNVSTLELGDSALYLCASSLAGDSYEQYFGPGTRLTVT.

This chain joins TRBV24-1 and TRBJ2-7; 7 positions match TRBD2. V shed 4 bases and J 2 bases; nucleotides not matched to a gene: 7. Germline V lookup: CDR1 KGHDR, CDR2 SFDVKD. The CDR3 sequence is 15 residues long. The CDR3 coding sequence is TGTGCCACCAGTGACGGCTCGGGGGGAACCTACGAGCAGTACTTC. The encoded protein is CATSDGSGGTYEQYF.

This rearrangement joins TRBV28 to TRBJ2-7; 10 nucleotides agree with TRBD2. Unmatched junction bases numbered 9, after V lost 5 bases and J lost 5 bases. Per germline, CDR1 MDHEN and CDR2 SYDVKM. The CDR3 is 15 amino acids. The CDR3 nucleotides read TGTGCCAGCAGTGAAACGGGACTAGCGTTACACGAGCAGTACTTC. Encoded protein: CASSETGLALHEQYF.

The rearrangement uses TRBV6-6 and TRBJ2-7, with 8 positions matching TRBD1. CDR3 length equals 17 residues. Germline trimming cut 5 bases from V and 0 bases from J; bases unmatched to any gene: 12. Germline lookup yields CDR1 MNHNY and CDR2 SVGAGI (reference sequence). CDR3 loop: CASSPHPPGQVSYEQYF. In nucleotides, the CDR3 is TGTGCCAGCAGTCCTCATCCACCGGGACAGGTCTCCTACGAGCAGTACTTC.

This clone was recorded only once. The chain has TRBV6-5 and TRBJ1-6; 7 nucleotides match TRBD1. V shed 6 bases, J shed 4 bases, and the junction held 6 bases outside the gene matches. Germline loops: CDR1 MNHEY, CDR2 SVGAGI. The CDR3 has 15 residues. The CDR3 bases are TGTGCCAGCAGAACTTGGGACAGTTATAATTCACCCCTCCACTTT. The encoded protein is CASRTWDSYNSPLHF.